This entry concerns a single T cell receptor (beta chain). The entry originates in a study of T cell changes during pregnancy in multiple sclerosis. Sequencing used immunoSEQ multiplex PCR; TCRdb keeps in-frame clones, though not all of them. This table has around 34,000 clones, 90% appearing once. V was trimmed by 2 bases and J by 0 bases, leaving 11 bases between them. Germline V gene lookup returns CDR1 MNHEY and CDR2 SMNVEV (reference sequence). The CDR3 spans 15 residues. The chain couples TRBV27 to TRBJ2-7, with D possibly matching TRBD1 (6 bases). Sequences were derived from CD8+ T cells from peripheral blood mononuclear cells, sampled before pregnancy. The clonotype comes from a female donor with multiple sclerosis, enrolled in a pregnancy study. CDR3 residues: CASSLTQGNSYEQYF. The CDR3 DNA reads as TGTGCCAGCAGTTTAACACAGGGTAACTCCTACGAGCAGTACTTC.